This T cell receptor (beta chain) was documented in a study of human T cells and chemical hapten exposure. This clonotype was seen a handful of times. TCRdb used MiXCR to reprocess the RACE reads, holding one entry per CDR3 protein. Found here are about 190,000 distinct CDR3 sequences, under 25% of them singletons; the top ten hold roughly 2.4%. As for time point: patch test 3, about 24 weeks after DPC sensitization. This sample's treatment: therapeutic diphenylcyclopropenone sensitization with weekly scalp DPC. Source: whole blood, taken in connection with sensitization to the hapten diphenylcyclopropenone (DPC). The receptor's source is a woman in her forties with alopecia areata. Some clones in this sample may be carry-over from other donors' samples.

CDR3 nucleotides: TGTGCCAGCAGCTTAGAGAGGGTAGGATTCACAGATACGCAGTATTTT. Protein: CASSLERVGFTDTQYF. This rearrangement joins TRBV7-8 to TRBJ2-3; TRBD2 might be the D (5 bases). CDR1 is SGHVS and CDR2 is FQNEAQ in the germline V gene. The CDR3 spans 16 residues. V was cut by 1 base and J by 2 bases, with 13 bases left in between.